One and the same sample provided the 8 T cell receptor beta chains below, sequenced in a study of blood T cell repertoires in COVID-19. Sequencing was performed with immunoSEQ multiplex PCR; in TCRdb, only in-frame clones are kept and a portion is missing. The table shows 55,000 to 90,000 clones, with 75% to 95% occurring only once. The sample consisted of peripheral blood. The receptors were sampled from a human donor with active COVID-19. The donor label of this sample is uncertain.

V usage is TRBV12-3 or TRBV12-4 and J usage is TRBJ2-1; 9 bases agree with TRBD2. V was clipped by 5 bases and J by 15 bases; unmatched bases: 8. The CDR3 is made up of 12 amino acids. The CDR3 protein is CASSLQAAGGFF. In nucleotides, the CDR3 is TGTGCCAGCAGTCTACAGGCAGCGGGAGGGTTCTTC.

The CDR3 here is CASGTSGDEQFF. DNA of the CDR3: TGTGCCAGCGGGACTAGCGGGGATGAGCAGTTCTTC. V and J are TRBV28 and TRBJ2-1; 13 nucleotides match TRBD2. This CDR3 is built from 12 residues. Looked up from germline, CDR1 is MDHEN and CDR2 is SYDVKM. V was pared by 8 bases and J by 8 bases, with 0 bases of the junction left unmatched.

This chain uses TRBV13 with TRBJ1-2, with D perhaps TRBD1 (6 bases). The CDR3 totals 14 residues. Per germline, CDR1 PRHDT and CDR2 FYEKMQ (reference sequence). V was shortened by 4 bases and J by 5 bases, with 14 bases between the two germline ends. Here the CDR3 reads CASSSRGAWYGYTF. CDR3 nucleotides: TGTGCCAGCAGCTCCAGGGGCGCATGGTATGGCTACACCTTC.

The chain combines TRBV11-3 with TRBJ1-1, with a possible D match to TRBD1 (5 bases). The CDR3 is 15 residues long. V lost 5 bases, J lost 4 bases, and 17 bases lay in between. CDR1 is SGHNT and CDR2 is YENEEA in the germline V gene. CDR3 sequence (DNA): TGTGCCAGCAGCCTCCATGCGGCGGGGGTCACTGAAGCTTTCTTT. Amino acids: CASSLHAAGVTEAFF.

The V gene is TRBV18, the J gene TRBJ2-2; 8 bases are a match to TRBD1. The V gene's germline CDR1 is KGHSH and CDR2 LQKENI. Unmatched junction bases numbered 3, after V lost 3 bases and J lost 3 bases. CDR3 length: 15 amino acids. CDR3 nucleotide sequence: TGTGCCAGCTCACCTAGGACAGGGTACACCGGGGAGCTGTTTTTT. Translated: CASSPRTGYTGELFF. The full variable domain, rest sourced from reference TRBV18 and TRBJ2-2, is NAGVMQNPRHLVRRRGQEARLRCSPMKGHSHVYWYRQLPEEGLKFMVYLQKENIIDESGMPKERFSAEFPKEGPSILRIQQVVRGDSAAYFCASSPRTGYTGELFFGEGSRLTVL.

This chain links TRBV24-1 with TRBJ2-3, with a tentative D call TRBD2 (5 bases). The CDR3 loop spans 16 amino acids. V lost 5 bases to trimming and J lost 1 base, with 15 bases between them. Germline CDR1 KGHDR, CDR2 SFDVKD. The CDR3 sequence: CATSVGVKGRTDTQYF. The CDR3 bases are TGTGCCACCAGTGTCGGGGTTAAAGGTCGCACAGATACGCAGTATTTT.

The DNA of the CDR3 is TGTGCCAGCAGTGAAGCGCTAGGAGGCTACGAGCAGTACTTC. This gives the protein CASSEALGGYEQYF. The chain carries TRBV6-1 and TRBJ2-7; a possible D gene is TRBD2 (5 bases). CDR3 length: 14 amino acids. In germline, CDR1 is MNHNS, CDR2 SASEGT. Trimming stripped 0 bases from V and 3 bases from J, with 9 bases between.

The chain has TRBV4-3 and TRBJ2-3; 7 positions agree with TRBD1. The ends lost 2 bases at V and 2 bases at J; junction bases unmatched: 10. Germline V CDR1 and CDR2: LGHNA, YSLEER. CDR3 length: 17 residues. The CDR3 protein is CASSQHIRQGTTDTQYF. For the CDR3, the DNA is TGCGCCAGCAGCCAACACATTCGACAGGGTACCACAGATACGCAGTATTTT.